The TCR beta chain described here comes from a study of cytomegalovirus exposure and HLA in healthy donors. The CDR3 runs 16 residues. V dropped 4 bases and J dropped 0; count of bases not matched to a gene: 7. CDR1 is SGHRS, CDR2 YFSETQ, per germline. Primers: 60 Vbeta forward and 13 Jbeta reverse. The protocol was immunoSEQ multiplex PCR, while the TCRdb copy is restricted to in-frame clones and leaves out a portion. The data show about 120,000 clones, with roughly 80% seen just once and 2.1% held by the top ten. Sequencing used PBMCs. This receptor was obtained from a man younger than 45 in good health and CMV-seronegative. The genes are TRBV5-1 and TRBJ1-3; 7 positions match TRBD1. Here the CDR3 reads CASSVGQSSSGNTIYF. CDR3 in DNA: TGCGCCAGCAGCGTGGGACAGAGTAGCTCTGGAAACACCATATATTTT.